The 18 T cell receptor beta chains presented below share a single source sample, sequenced in a study of breast tumors, draining lymph nodes, adjacent tissues. Samples came from axillary lymph nodes draining the breast cancer. TCRdb passed the multiplex PCR reads through MiXCR, listing each CDR3 protein once. The sample lists under 300,000 distinct CDR3 sequences, around 34% seen once, with 3.6% in the top ten. The sample taken for sequencing was axillary lymph node tissue. The receptors come from a female donor with breast cancer. Some clones in this sample may be carry-over from other donors' samples.

This rearrangement joins TRBV29-1 to TRBJ1-4; weak D call: TRBD1 (5 bases). CDR1 and CDR2 from the germline V gene are SQVTM and ANQGSEA. With 8 bases removed from V and 0 bases from J, the gap between germline ends came to 13 bases. The CDR3 sequence is 14 residues long. CDR3 coding DNA: TGCAGCAGTTACGGGGGGGCAACTAATGAAAAACTGTTTTTT. Translating gives CSSYGGATNEKLFF.

The chain is built from TRBV5-1 and TRBJ2-7, with TRBD2 matching 12 bases. The CDR3 covers 16 residues. V shed 4 bases, J shed 6 bases, and the junction held 11 bases outside the gene matches. Germline V lookup: CDR1 SGHRS, CDR2 YFSETQ. The CDR3: CASSTRLAGVQAEQYF. CDR3 in DNA: TGCGCCAGCAGCACCCGACTAGCGGGAGTCCAGGCCGAGCAGTACTTC. Full variable domain (outside the CDR3, taken from reference TRBV5-1 and TRBJ2-7): KAGVTQTPRYLIKTRGQQVTLSCSPISGHRSVSWYQQTPGQGLQFLFEYFSETQRNKGNFPGRFSGRQFSNSRSEMNVSTLELGDSALYLCASSTRLAGVQAEQYFGPGTRLTVT.

This clonotype occurred many times. The rearrangement joins TRBV10-3 to TRBJ1-3; D is ambiguous. This CDR3 is 16 amino acids long. CDR1 is ENHRY and CDR2 is SYGVKD in the germline V gene. V lost 6 bases and J 0 bases, leaving 15 bases between the germline ends. The DNA for the CDR3 is TGTGCCATCAGCCCCTCTCGACGAAGCTCTGGAAACACCATATATTTT. Its translation is CAISPSRRSSGNTIYF.

This clonotype was counted at least ten times. The chain recombines TRBV6-1 with TRBJ2-3, with 10 bases fitting TRBD2. Unmatched junction bases numbered 2, after V lost 2 bases and J lost 6 bases. Per germline, CDR1 MNHNS and CDR2 SASEGT. CDR3 size: 14 residues. The CDR3 nucleotides read TGTGCCAGCAGTGAACTAGCGGGGGCGGATACGCAGTATTTT. Its translation is CASSELAGADTQYF.

A few counts support this clonotype. The chain uses TRBV20-1 and TRBJ1-4; 9 bases are shared with TRBD1. Germline V gene sequence: CDR1 DFQATT, CDR2 SNEGSKA (reference sequence). The CDR3 is made up of 14 amino acids. The trim removed 6 bases at V and 7 bases at J, leaving 9 bases unmatched. CDR3 sequence reads: CSAEQGAMREKLFF. In nucleotides, the CDR3 is TGCAGTGCAGAACAGGGGGCGATGCGTGAAAAACTGTTTTTT.

For the CDR3, the DNA is TGTGCCAGCAGCTTAGCGGGTGAGACAGCCCCTAATGAAAAACTGTTTTTT. Encoded protein: CASSLAGETAPNEKLFF. The chain employs TRBV7-9 and TRBJ1-4; D may be TRBD1 (5 bases). The germline gives CDR1 SEHNR, CDR2 FQNEAQ (reference sequence). Between the trimmed V and J ends, which lost 0 bases and 3 bases, there was a span of 14 bases. This CDR3 spans 17 amino acids.

V and J are TRBV15 and TRBJ2-7, with D tentatively TRBD1 (5 bases). V shed 1 base and J shed 4 bases, with 17 bases lying between them. The CDR3 runs 16 residues. CDR1 LNHNV and CDR2 YYDKDF come from the germline V gene (reference sequence). CDR3 nucleotide sequence: TGTGCCACCAGCAGAGCCCTCAGAGGCAGGGTGTACGAGCAGTACTTC. The encoded protein is CATSRALRGRVYEQYF.

This chain connects TRBV11-2 to TRBJ2-3; D is tentatively TRBD1 or TRBD2 (5 bases each). V lost 1 base, J lost 6 bases, and 11 bases lay in between. The CDR3 is made up of 14 amino acids. Germline V lookup: CDR1 SGHAT, CDR2 FQNNGV. The CDR3 is CASSLGDGQDTQYF. CDR3 coding DNA: TGTGCCAGCAGCTTAGGGGACGGGCAGGATACGCAGTATTTT.

This clonotype is judged medium-sized. The chain carries TRBV20-1 and TRBJ2-5; a possible D gene is TRBD1 (5 bases). The germline CDR1 and CDR2 sequences are DFQATT and SNEGSKA (reference sequence). Trimming cost V 6 bases and J 7 bases, with 15 bases left between them. There are 12 residues in the CDR3. The CDR3, as DNA: TGCAGTGCCGGGCTGGGGCCGTGGACCCAGTACTTC. This gives the protein CSAGLGPWTQYF.

This clonotype occurred many times. The V and J genes are TRBV6-5 and TRBJ2-3; D uncertain. The ends were cut back, 4 bases at V and 4 bases at J, with 15 bases in the middle. There are 15 residues in the CDR3. From germline, CDR1 is MNHEY and CDR2 SVGAGI. The CDR3 protein is CASSSRGTRSDTQYF. CDR3 in DNA: TGTGCCAGCAGTTCCCGCGGCACTCGCTCAGATACGCAGTATTTT.

This clonotype came up many times. The chain uses TRBV6-1 and TRBJ2-7; weak D call: TRBD1 (6 bases). The CDR3 sequence is 14 residues long. Per the germline V gene, CDR1 is MNHNS and CDR2 is SASEGT. The V end lost 2 bases, the J end lost 1 base, and 9 bases lay between the germline ends. In DNA form, the CDR3 reads TGTGCCAGCAGTGAATTTGACAGGTCCTACGAGCAGTACTTC. This gives the protein CASSEFDRSYEQYF.

This clonotype turned up a few times. This chain joins TRBV28 and TRBJ2-3, with 8 bases identical to TRBD1. V shed 5 bases, J shed 4 bases, and the junction held 8 bases outside the gene matches. The CDR3 has 15 residues. CDR1 is MDHEN and CDR2 is SYDVKM in the germline V gene. CDR3 protein: CASSMYTGGADTQYF. The CDR3 DNA follows: TGTGCCAGCAGTATGTATACAGGGGGAGCAGATACGCAGTATTTT.

The chain links TRBV6-1 to TRBJ2-7, with 9 bases lining up with TRBD1. J gave up 2 bases and V 4 bases, and 12 bases lay outside the gene matches. Looked up from germline, CDR1 is MNHNS and CDR2 is SASEGT. The CDR3 is 17 residues long. CDR3 amino acids: CASSVHKTDRGAYEQYF. The CDR3 region has the DNA TGTGCCAGCAGTGTCCACAAAACGGACAGGGGAGCCTACGAGCAGTACTTC.

This clonotype was observed a single time. The DNA for the CDR3 is TGCGCCAGCAGCTTGAGGGATTCACCCCTCCACTTT. This gives the protein CASSLRDSPLHF. The genes are TRBV5-1 and TRBJ1-6; D uncertain. CDR1 SGHRS and CDR2 YFSETQ come from the germline V gene. This CDR3 contains 12 residues. V was pared by 1 base and J by 8 bases, with 4 bases between. The whole variable domain, filled in from reference TRBV5-1 and TRBJ1-6, reads KAGVTQTPRYLIKTRGQQVTLSCSPISGHRSVSWYQQTPGQGLQFLFEYFSETQRNKGNFPGRFSGRQFSNSRSEMNVSTLELGDSALYLCASSLRDSPLHFGNGTRLTVT.

The rearrangement joins TRBV18 to TRBJ2-5, with D possibly TRBD2 on 7 matching bases. Trimming removed 3 bases from V and 1 base from J, with 12 bases in between. Germline values: CDR1 KGHSH, CDR2 LQKENI. This CDR3 is 15 amino acids long. CDR3 region: CASSPPGGPQETQYF. The CDR3 nucleotides are TGTGCCAGCTCACCCCCCGGGGGGCCCCAAGAGACCCAGTACTTC.

The J gene is TRBJ1-3, the V gene TRBV15; possibly TRBD1 for D (6 bases). The CDR3 loop spans 17 amino acids. The V end was cut by 0 bases, the J end by 8 bases, with 20 bases between. CDR1 is LNHNV, CDR2 YYDKDF, per germline (reference sequence). DNA for the CDR3: TGTGCCACCAGCAGAGAGGTTACAGGGAACTATGGCTACACCATATATTTT. This gives the protein CATSREVTGNYGYTIYF. Complete variable domain (other parts from reference TRBV15 and TRBJ1-3): DAMVIQNPRYQVTQFGKPVTLSCSQTLNHNVMYWYQQKSSQAPKLLFHYYDKDFNNEADTPDNFQSRRPNTSFCFLDIRSPGLGDTAMYLCATSREVTGNYGYTIYFGEGSWLTVV.

This clonotype has a count of ten or more. The gene calls are TRBV4-2 and TRBJ1-5, with 12 bases that match TRBD1. The CDR3 spans 17 residues. The V and J ends lost 0 bases and 9 bases, in that order; junction bases with no gene match: 9. Germline assignment: CDR1 LGHNA and CDR2 YNFKEQ. This CDR3 is CASSQERGQGAPRPQHF. CDR3 coding DNA: TGTGCCAGCAGCCAAGAGCGGGGACAGGGGGCGCCCAGGCCCCAGCATTTT.

As concerns this clonotype: An end of the junction does not agree with germline; a read error may underlie this. The genes are TRBV9 and TRBJ2-2, with 10 bases fitting TRBD1. Germline values: CDR1 SGDLS, CDR2 YYNGEE. CDR3 length: 16 residues. The CDR3 sequence: CTSSDDRGQVTGELFF. The CDR3 nucleotides are TGTACCAGCAGCGACGACAGGGGGCAAGTCACCGGGGAGCTGTTTTTT.